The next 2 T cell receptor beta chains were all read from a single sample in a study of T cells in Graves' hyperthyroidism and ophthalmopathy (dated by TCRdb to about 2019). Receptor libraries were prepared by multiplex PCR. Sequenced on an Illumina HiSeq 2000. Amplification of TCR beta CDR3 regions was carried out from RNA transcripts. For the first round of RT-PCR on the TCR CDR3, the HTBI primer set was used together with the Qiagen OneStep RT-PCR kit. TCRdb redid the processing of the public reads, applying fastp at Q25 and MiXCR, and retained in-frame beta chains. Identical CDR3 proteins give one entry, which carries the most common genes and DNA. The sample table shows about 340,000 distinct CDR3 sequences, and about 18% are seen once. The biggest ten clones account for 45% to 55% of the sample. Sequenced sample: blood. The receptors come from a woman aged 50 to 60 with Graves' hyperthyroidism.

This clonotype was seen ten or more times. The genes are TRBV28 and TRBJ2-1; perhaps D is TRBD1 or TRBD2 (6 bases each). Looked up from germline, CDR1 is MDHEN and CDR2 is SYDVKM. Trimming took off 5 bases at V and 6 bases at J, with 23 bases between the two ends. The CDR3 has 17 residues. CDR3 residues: CASSQLGRGLIFNEQFF. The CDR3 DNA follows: TGTGCCAGCAGTCAATTGGGACGGGGGCTAATTTTCAATGAGCAGTTCTTC. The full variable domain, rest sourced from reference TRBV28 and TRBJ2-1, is DVKVTQSSRYLVKRTGEKVFLECVQDMDHENMFWYRQDPGLGLRLIYFSYDVKMKEKGDIPEGYSVSREKKERFSLILESASTNQTSMYLCASSQLGRGLIFNEQFFGPGTRLTVL.

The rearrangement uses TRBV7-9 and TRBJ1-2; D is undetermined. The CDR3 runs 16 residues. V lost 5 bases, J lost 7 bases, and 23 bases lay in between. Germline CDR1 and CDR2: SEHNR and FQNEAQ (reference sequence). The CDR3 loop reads CASSHRTAIIRSGYTF. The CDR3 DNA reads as TGTGCCAGCAGCCACCGGACGGCTATTATTCGTAGTGGCTACACCTTC.